This T cell receptor beta chain was identified during a study of T cell repertoires in cytomegalovirus infection. For the study at large: A matching HLA type, together with CMV infection, was signaled by public TCR beta signatures. Whole-study findings and limits: The ex vivo response was dominated by HLA-C-restricted CMV-specific TCR beta clonotypes.

TCRdb processed the reads anew with MiXCR; each CDR3 protein has one entry. The sample records 300,000 or so distinct CDR3 sequences, about a tenth being singletons. There are many counts of this clonotype. Its antigen is undetermined. Looked up from germline, CDR1 is SNHLY and CDR2 is FYNNEI. This CDR3 has 15 amino acids. V lost 3 bases, J lost 5 bases, and 11 bases lay in between. This TCR came from a human donor in good health (CMV status not recorded). Some clones in this sample may be carry-over from other donors' samples. The sequencing sample was made of PBMCs. This sequence joins TRBV2 and TRBJ1-6; possible D gene TRBD1, 5 bases. CDR3 coding DNA: TGTGCCAGCAGTGACAGGGATTCCCATAATTCACCCCTCCACTTT. Protein sequence: CASSDRDSHNSPLHF.